This section outlines one T cell receptor (beta chain) sequence together with its context. Its cognate antigen is unknown. This entry is derived from a study of T cells in tumors after PD-1 blockade. The wider study: Each patient got pembrolizumab 200 mg every 3 weeks or cemiplimab 350 mg every 2 weeks. During anti-PD-1 treatment, some patients continued daily vismodegib 150 mg. The study's findings and limits: Blood contained 40% to 50% of the tumor's TCR clonotypes.

The V segment lost 4 bases and the J segment 0 bases; nucleotides outside the gene matches: 4. The CDR3 totals 16 residues. Per the germline V gene, CDR1 is LGHDT and CDR2 is YNNKEL (reference sequence). Repertoires were generated with immunoSEQ multiplex PCR, while TCRdb's copy carries only in-frame clones and drops some. Of tens of thousands of clones in the sample, approximately 84% were seen once. The genes are TRBV3-1 (or the pseudogene TRBV3-2) and TRBJ1-3; 9 positions match TRBD1. The sequencing here drew on PBMCs, taken before anti-PD-1 treatment. The receptor comes from a human donor with basal cell carcinoma. The CDR3 region is CASSRGQGNSGNTIYF. In DNA form, the CDR3 reads TGTGCCAGCAGCCGTGGACAGGGGAACTCTGGAAACACCATATATTTT.